Described below is a single T cell receptor (beta chain) sequence and its context. Its target is not known. The junction differs from germline at one of its ends, possibly a read error. These data belong to a study of T cells after yellow fever vaccination. Study details: Some fractions had low cell numbers, and these were prepared with SMART-Seq v4 Ultra Low Input.

Study-wide results and limits: Though it reached lower strength, the secondary response hit its peak faster, day 5 versus 15.

As TCR cDNA was made by 5'RACE template switching, a universal primer site and UMIs were added. TCRdb recomputed calls from the 5' RACE reads with MiXCR, one row per CDR3 protein. The sample records around 550,000 distinct CDR3 sequences, 15% to 20% being singletons. CDR3 length: 14 residues. CDR1 is SEHNR, CDR2 FQNEAQ, per germline (reference sequence). The clonotype originates from a man in his thirties or forties who received the YFV17D yellow fever vaccine. The sequencing used PBMCs, collected 15 days after the yellow fever booster vaccination. The chain links TRBV7-9 to TRBJ2-1; 10 bases map to TRBD2. CDR3 in DNA: TGTGCCAGCAGCCTAGCGGGAGCTAGGAATGAGCAGTTCTTC. Translated, it gives CASSLAGARNEQFF.